This T cell receptor (beta chain) derives from a study of OX40 agonist ivuxolimab in advanced cancers. As for the study in general: An agonistic human IgG2 monoclonal antibody against OX40 (CD134) was given. Allowance was made for prior anti-PD-1, anti-PD-L1 or anti-CTLA-4 therapy, and roughly 39% had some. Whole-study findings and limits: Expanded clones tended on average to be more numerous among CD8+ T cells than CD4+. A proportion of nonresponders additionally exhibited low normalized T-cell clonal expansion.

This CDR3 is 17 amino acids long. Germline V gene data show CDR1 as MNHEY and CDR2 as SMNVEV (reference sequence). The J segment lost 3 bases and the V segment lost 5 bases, leaving 12 bases of the junction unmatched. Clones were read by immunoSEQ multiplex PCR, and TCRdb kept only the in-frame ones, dropping some. Found here are around 26,000 clones, 79% of them singletons; the top ten hold about 25%. This clone appeared once. Antigen unknown. This chain uses TRBV27 with TRBJ1-2, with TRBD1 matching over 10 bases. The source of this sequence is an adult with an advanced solid tumor such as melanoma, head and neck, liver or kidney cancer. The sequences come from CD4+ or CD8+ T cells sorted from blood, collected in a trial of the OX40 agonist ivuxolimab. This chain's CDR3 is CASSTRDRGNLDYGYTF. In DNA form, the CDR3 reads TGTGCCAGCAGTACTCGGGACAGGGGAAATTTGGACTATGGCTACACCTTC.